This T cell receptor (beta chain) originates from a study of patients and donors after allogeneic stem cell transplantation. In germline, CDR1 is SNHLY, CDR2 FYNNEI. The CDR3 totals 14 residues. The V gene lost 7 bases and the J gene lost 1 base, with 10 bases spanning the gap. This clonotype was picked up a small number of times. MiXCR, run by TCRdb on the RT-PCR reads, gives a single entry per CDR3 protein. The sample holds approximately 150,000 distinct CDR3 sequences, about 24% seen once. This sequence was found in a human donor who was either an allogeneic HSCT recipient or a stem cell or donor lymphocyte infusion donor (not recorded which). It is not recorded whose cells these are; they may come from a transplant donor. Source material: blood, either unsorted or a sorted T cell fraction (not recorded which). This sequence joins TRBV2 and TRBJ2-2, with D possibly being TRBD1 (6 bases). The CDR3 DNA follows: TGTGCCAGCAACCTGGACAGGAACACCGGGGAGCTGTTTTTT. This translates into CASNLDRNTGELFF.